One sample yielded the 10 T cell receptor beta chains listed below, sequenced in a study of regulatory T cells in long-lasting Graves disease. Through Arm-PCR of CDR3 regions and iRepertoire HTBI primers, TCR beta libraries were built. TCRdb ran MiXCR on the multiplex PCR reads and lists one entry per CDR3 protein. The repertoire holds a few hundred thousand distinct CDR3 sequences, 13% seen once, with roughly 9.7% in the top ten. Time point defined: newly diagnosed GD, antithyroid drugs for less than 3 months. PBMC RNA was the source of the TCR library. These data were likewise used in another study, on T cells in Graves' hyperthyroidism and ophthalmopathy.

Sequences were derived from peripheral blood mononuclear cells (PBMCs), sampled at new diagnosis, from a patient treated with antithyroid drugs. The receptors originated from a man under 40 with Graves disease.

This clonotype was seen only a few times. The chain recombines TRBV4-1 with TRBJ2-7; D gene uncertain. Looked up from germline, CDR1 is MGHRA and CDR2 is YSYEKL. This CDR3 is 14 amino acids long. Trimming removed 4 bases from V and 6 bases from J, with 16 bases in between. This CDR3 is CASSPADGLSEQYF. The CDR3 nucleotides read TGCGCCAGCAGCCCTGCCGACGGGTTAAGCGAGCAGTACTTC.

V gene TRBV10-1 combines with J gene TRBJ1-1, with D perhaps matching TRBD1 (5 bases). CDR1 and CDR2 from the germline V gene are WNHNN and SYGVQD (reference sequence). The CDR3 has 14 residues. V gave up 6 bases and J gave up 4 bases, with 15 bases separating them. In DNA, the CDR3 is TGCGCCAGCAGCGCGACAGTCCGGGGCACTGAAGCTTTCTTT. Translated, it gives CASSATVRGTEAFF.

This clonotype turned up a few times. This rearrangement joins TRBV24-1 to TRBJ2-1; D possibly corresponds to TRBD2 (5 bases). Germline CDR1 reads KGHDR; CDR2 reads SFDVKD. The CDR3 loop spans 12 amino acids. V shed 2 bases and J shed 10 bases, with 8 bases lying between them. The CDR3 loop reads CATSDWRVEQFF. Here the CDR3 DNA reads TGTGCCACCAGTGATTGGCGGGTGGAGCAGTTCTTC.

This clonotype was counted many times. The genes are TRBV7-8 and TRBJ2-1, with 9 bases fitting TRBD2. With V trimmed by 5 bases and J by 9 bases, 8 bases remained unmatched. This CDR3 spans 14 amino acids. In germline, CDR1 is SGHVS, CDR2 FQNEAQ. In DNA, the CDR3 is TGTGCCAGCAGCCAGGGACTAGCAGATTTTGAGCAGTTCTTC. Translating gives CASSQGLADFEQFF.

This clonotype was detected only a few times. The chain has TRBV24-1 and TRBJ2-1, with 11 bases that match TRBD2. The CDR3 is made up of 17 amino acids. Germline CDR1 reads KGHDR; CDR2 reads SFDVKD. V gave up 1 base and J gave up 8 bases; unmatched junction bases: 9. For the CDR3, the DNA is TGTGCCACCAGTGATTTAACTAGCGGGAGCGGGATTGATGAGCAGTTCTTC. Translating gives CATSDLTSGSGIDEQFF.

About this clonotype: Given a much more abundant clone one base away, this may be a read error. V is TRBV12-3 or TRBV12-4 and J is TRBJ1-3; D perhaps matches TRBD1 (5 bases). V was cut by 10 bases and J by 3 bases, with 16 bases left in between. This CDR3 spans 14 amino acids. Written as DNA, the CDR3 is TGTGCCACCTCGGGACTGAGCTTTGGAAACACCATATATTTT. Translated: CATSGLSFGNTIYF.

Many counts were recorded for this clonotype. The genes are TRBV2 and TRBJ2-1; perhaps TRBD2 as D (5 bases). Germline V gene lookup returns CDR1 SNHLY and CDR2 FYNNEI. The germline V and J ends were trimmed by 8 bases and 0 bases, with 17 bases remaining between them. The CDR3 sequence is 16 residues long. The CDR3 loop is CASVLLSGPSYNEQFF. In DNA form, the CDR3 reads TGTGCCAGCGTTTTACTAAGCGGTCCCTCCTACAATGAGCAGTTCTTC. Based on the CDR3 plus reference TRBV2 and TRBJ2-1, the full variable domain is EPEVTQTPSHQVTQMGQEVILRCVPISNHLYFYWYRQILGQKVEFLVSFYNNEISEKSEIFDDQFSVERPDGSNFTLKIRSTKLEDSAMYFCASVLLSGPSYNEQFFGPGTRLTVL.

This clonotype was detected only a few times. The gene calls are TRBV5-6 and TRBJ2-7, with TRBD1 as a possible D gene (5 bases). This CDR3 has 14 residues. Germline values: CDR1 SGHDT, CDR2 YYEEEE. Trimming took 6 bases from V and 2 from J, leaving 15 bases between them. CDR3 loop: CASKGKTGPYEQYF. The DNA of the CDR3 is TGTGCCAGCAAGGGGAAAACAGGCCCCTACGAGCAGTACTTC.

The chain joins TRBV19 to TRBJ1-2, with 12 bases aligning to TRBD1. Germline V CDR1 and CDR2: LNHDA, SQIVND (reference sequence). Trimming removed 6 bases from V and 0 bases from J; junction bases left unmatched: 2. CDR3 size: 15 residues. For the CDR3, the DNA is TGTGCCAGTAGAGGGACAGGGGGCCCTAACTATGGCTACACCTTC. It specifies CASRGTGGPNYGYTF.

This clonotype came up many times. The chain links TRBV3-1 to TRBJ2-4; D uncertain. The CDR3 runs 11 residues. Germline V CDR1 and CDR2: LGHDT, YNNKEL (reference sequence). Trimming shortened V by 6 bases and J by 6 bases, and 6 bases separated the two germline ends. The CDR3 sequence: CASSETNIQYF. For the CDR3, the DNA is TGTGCCAGCAGTGAGACAAACATTCAGTACTTC.